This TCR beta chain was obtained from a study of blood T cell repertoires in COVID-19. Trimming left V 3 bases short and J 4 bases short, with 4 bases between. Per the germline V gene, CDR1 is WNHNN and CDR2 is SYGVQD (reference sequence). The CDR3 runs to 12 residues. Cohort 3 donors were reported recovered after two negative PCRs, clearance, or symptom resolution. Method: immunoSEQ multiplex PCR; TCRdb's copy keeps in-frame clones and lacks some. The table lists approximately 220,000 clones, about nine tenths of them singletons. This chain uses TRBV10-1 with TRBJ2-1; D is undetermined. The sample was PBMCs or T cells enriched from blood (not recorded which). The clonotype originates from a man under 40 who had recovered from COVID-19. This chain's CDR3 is CASSDLYNEQFF. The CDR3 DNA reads TGCGCCAGCAGTGACTTATACAATGAGCAGTTCTTC.